The next 14 T cell receptor beta chains were all read from a single sample in a study of cytotoxic CD8 clonotypes in ibrutinib-treated CLL. Libraries were prepared by immunoSEQ multiplex PCR; TCRdb keeps only in-frame clonotypes and omits some of them. The table has hundreds of thousands of clones, roughly 70% seen once. Sequenced material: PBMCs, taken after 36 months of ibrutinib treatment. The receptors originated from a human donor with chronic lymphocytic leukemia.

The chain has TRBV6-4 and TRBJ2-1; possible D gene TRBD2, 7 bases. Trimming took off 3 bases at V and 8 bases at J, with 14 bases between the two ends. The CDR3 loop spans 14 amino acids. Germline V gives CDR1 MRHNA, CDR2 SNTAGT. The CDR3: CASSEGGGADEQFF. The CDR3, as DNA: TGTGCCAGCAGTGAAGGAGGGGGGGCCGATGAGCAGTTCTTC.

CDR3 protein: CASSQGGRYEQYF. DNA for the CDR3: TGCGCCAGCAGCCAAGGAGGTCGCTACGAGCAGTACTTC. The chain carries TRBV4-1 and TRBJ2-7; no firm D call. V lost 1 base, J lost 3 bases, and 7 bases lay in between. The CDR3 totals 13 residues. Germline CDR1 and CDR2: MGHRA and YSYEKL.

The genes are TRBV5-1 and TRBJ2-7; the match to TRBD2 covers 8 bases. Germline trimming cut 5 bases from V and 1 base from J; bases unmatched to any gene: 8. This CDR3 spans 15 amino acids. The germline CDR1 and CDR2 sequences are SGHRS and YFSETQ. The CDR3 nucleotides are TGCGCCAGCAGTCAACTAGCGGAGAAATCCTACGAGCAGTACTTC. It codes for CASSQLAEKSYEQYF.

The chain combines TRBV5-1 with TRBJ1-1, with 7 bases aligning to TRBD1. V lost 0 bases, J lost 0 bases, and 2 bases stayed unmatched. The V gene's germline CDR1 is SGHRS and CDR2 YFSETQ. This CDR3 has 15 residues. The CDR3 DNA reads as TGCGCCAGCAGCTTGGTGGACAGGATGAACACTGAAGCTTTCTTT. This encodes CASSLVDRMNTEAFF.

This chain connects TRBV9 to TRBJ2-7, with 9 bases fitting TRBD2. Germline assignment: CDR1 SGDLS and CDR2 YYNGEE. This CDR3 has 15 amino acids. Germline trimming cut 3 bases from V and 5 bases from J; bases unmatched to any gene: 9. The CDR3 bases are TGTGCCAGCAGCGAGGAGGGGCTAGCGGGAAACGAGCAGTACTTC. It encodes CASSEEGLAGNEQYF.

The V call is TRBV7-3, the J call TRBJ2-7, with 11 positions matching TRBD1. Germline CDR1 reads SGHTA; CDR2 reads FQGTGA. The CDR3 contains 14 residues. Trimming cost V 5 bases and J 6 bases; bases outside gene matches: 6. Here the CDR3 reads CASSPGTGGIEQYF. DNA of the CDR3: TGTGCCAGCAGCCCCGGGACAGGGGGGATCGAGCAGTACTTC.

The gene calls are TRBV7-9 and TRBJ2-7, with TRBD1 matching over 10 bases. The CDR3 is made up of 15 amino acids. J was trimmed by 3 bases and V by 6 bases; bases with no gene match: 8. Germline CDR1 reads SEHNR; CDR2 reads FQNEAQ (reference sequence). In DNA form, the CDR3 reads TGTGCCAGCAGTTCCCGGACAGGGGGGAACTACGAGCAGTACTTC. This encodes CASSSRTGGNYEQYF.

The chain couples TRBV9 to TRBJ2-2; D is perhaps TRBD1 or TRBD2 (5 bases each). Trimming removed 3 bases from V and 8 bases from J, with 20 bases in between. The CDR3 extends over 16 amino acids. CDR1 is SGDLS, CDR2 YYNGEE, per germline. The CDR3 loop reads CASSDQGVSGIGELFF. In DNA, the CDR3 is TGTGCCAGCAGCGACCAGGGTGTTTCGGGGATTGGGGAGCTGTTTTTT.

CDR3 DNA sequence: TGTGCCAGCTCCCCTCAGGGGGAGGCCTACGAGCAGTACTTC. Translation gives CASSPQGEAYEQYF. The chain uses TRBV18 and TRBJ2-7; tentatively, D is TRBD1 (7 bases). CDR1 is KGHSH, CDR2 LQKENI, per germline. V lost 6 bases and J 2 bases, leaving 14 bases between the germline ends. The CDR3 sequence is 14 residues long.

This chain uses TRBV29-1 with TRBJ2-2; TRBD1 is a possible D gene (5 bases). The CDR3 covers 14 residues. V lost 8 bases to trimming and J lost 1 base, with 14 bases between them. Germline lookup yields CDR1 SQVTM and CDR2 ANQGSEA. CDR3 nucleotide sequence: TGCAGCTCAAGGGGCCACCTGAACACCGGGGAGCTGTTTTTT. Protein sequence: CSSRGHLNTGELFF.

The chain combines TRBV4-2 with TRBJ2-1; 9 bases map to TRBD1. This CDR3 region has 17 residues. V lost 1 base and J lost 6; bases outside the gene matches: 10. Germline V lookup: CDR1 LGHNA, CDR2 YNFKEQ. CDR3 in amino acids: CASSQVVGGTGSNEQFF. As DNA, the CDR3 is TGTGCCAGCAGCCAAGTAGTAGGTGGGACAGGGTCCAATGAGCAGTTCTTC.

The chain couples TRBV10-3 to TRBJ2-7, with unresolved D. Between the trimmed V and J ends, which lost 10 bases and 3 bases, there was a span of 10 bases. Germline assignment: CDR1 ENHRY and CDR2 SYGVKD. CDR3 length: 11 residues. CDR3 sequence (DNA): TGTGCCACCACATCACACTACGAGCAGTACTTC. It yields the protein CATTSHYEQYF.

Note on this clone: Other nucleotide sequences in the sample specify the same CDR3. The chain has TRBV4-1 and TRBJ2-7; D is unclear. The CDR3 totals 15 residues. Deletions cut 1 base from V and 3 bases from J, with 13 bases between. CDR1 is MGHRA, CDR2 YSYEKL, per germline. The chain's CDR3 is CASSQVRTESYEQYF. For the CDR3, the DNA is TGCGCCAGCAGCCAAGTTCGTACAGAGAGCTACGAGCAGTACTTC.

This clone was counted a few times. J is TRBJ2-1 and V is TRBV5-1, with 9 bases that match TRBD1. This CDR3 is built from 16 residues. Germline-derived CDR1 and CDR2 are SGHRS and YFSETQ. V lost 0 bases to trimming and J lost 4 bases; unmatched junction nucleotides: 5. CDR3 in DNA: TGCGCCAGCAGCTTGGCGGGACAGGGCCTATACAATGAGCAGTTCTTC. Protein sequence: CASSLAGQGLYNEQFF.